The rows below give T cell receptor beta chains drawn from one sample of a study of blood T cell repertoires in COVID-19. The data were produced by immunoSEQ multiplex PCR, yet TCRdb's version contains in-frame clones alone and is incomplete. In the table there are about 32,000 clones, about 90% of which are singletons. The specimen sequenced was peripheral blood. The receptors were sampled from a man in his 70s with active or convalescent COVID-19. Both conserved end residues are part of each CDR3. D genes are given only for firm matches. Some rows have no size entry. The others give once, few or many, or a class for an expanded clone.

size	V	J	D	CDR3	DNA
-	TRBV6-6	TRBJ1-5	TRBD1	CASSYSGGVTGQPQHF	TGTGCCAGCAGTTATTCAGGGGGCGTGACAGGACAGCCCCAGCATTTT
-	TRBV6-5	TRBJ1-3	TRBD1	CASHRGDGNTIYF	TGTGCCAGCCACAGGGGGGACGGAAACACCATATATTTT
once	TRBV28	TRBJ1-2	-	CASSLLEGNYGYTF	TGTGCCAGCAGTTTATTGGAGGGGAACTATGGCTACACCTTC
-	TRBV6-2/TRBV6-3	TRBJ2-7	-	CASSQWGDEQYF	TGTGCCAGCAGCCAATGGGGGGACGAGCAGTACTTC
-	TRBV6-6	TRBJ2-4	-	CASSPRHGIQYF	TGTGCCAGCAGCCCACGACATGGTATTCAGTACTTC
-	TRBV19	TRBJ2-1	-	CASSFDLLANEQFF	TGTGCCAGTAGCTTCGACCTTTTAGCCAATGAGCAGTTCTTC
-	TRBV19	TRBJ1-1	TRBD1	CASGIDRGAEAFF	TGTGCCAGTGGTATCGACAGGGGCGCTGAAGCTTTCTTT
-	TRBV7-9	TRBJ1-1	TRBD1	CASSQRRGQVGTEAFF	TGTGCCAGCAGTCAACGCAGGGGGCAGGTGGGCACTGAAGCTTTCTTT
-	TRBV7-2	TRBJ2-2	-	CASSSAGNTGELFF	TGTGCCAGCAGCTCGGCGGGAAACACCGGGGAGCTGTTTTTT
-	TRBV18	TRBJ1-3	TRBD1	CASSPPGGQGIGNTIYF	TGTGCCAGCTCACCACCGGGAGGACAGGGCATTGGAAACACCATATATTTT
few	TRBV5-1	TRBJ1-2	-	CASSLRRGGGYTF	TGCGCCAGCAGCTTGAGACGGGGAGGTGGCTACACCTTC
-	TRBV6-5	TRBJ1-4	-	CASSLQGDEKLFF	TGTGCCAGCAGTTTACAGGGTGATGAAAAACTGTTTTTT
-	TRBV5-6	TRBJ2-7	-	CASSRGPYEQYF	TGTGCCAGCAGCCGAGGGCCCTACGAGCAGTACTTC
-	TRBV5-1	TRBJ1-1	-	CASSHGQNTEAFF	TGCGCCAGCAGCCATGGACAGAACACTGAAGCTTTCTTT
-	TRBV12-5	TRBJ1-2	TRBD1	CASGYPPGQGAEGYTF	TGTGCTAGTGGTTATCCTCCGGGACAGGGGGCAGAGGGCTACACCTTC
-	TRBV5-1	TRBJ1-1	-	CASSLDRANTEAFF	TGCGCCAGCAGCTTGGACAGGGCGAACACTGAAGCTTTCTTT
-	TRBV29-1	TRBJ1-2	TRBD1	CSVVGTGESGYTF	TGCAGCGTTGTGGGGACAGGGGAAAGTGGCTACACCTTC
-	TRBV10-3	TRBJ1-6	TRBD1	CAISGPPGLGQGGSPLHF	TGTGCCATCAGTGGACCACCTGGACTCGGACAGGGAGGGTCACCCCTCCACTTT
-	TRBV7-2	TRBJ1-1	TRBD1	CASSFPQGAEAFF	TGTGCCAGCAGCTTCCCACAGGGGGCTGAAGCTTTCTTT
-	TRBV7-6	TRBJ2-1	TRBD2	CASSRLFGGRASNEQFF	TGTGCCAGCAGCCGTCTTTTTGGCGGGAGGGCCTCTAATGAGCAGTTCTTC
-	TRBV6-5	TRBJ1-2	-	CASQFGGLYGYTF	TGTGCCAGCCAATTCGGAGGCCTCTATGGCTACACCTTC
-	TRBV24-1	TRBJ1-5	-	CATSDLGRYSNQPQHF	TGTGCCACCAGTGATCTAGGCCGTTATAGCAATCAGCCCCAGCATTTT
-	TRBV5-1	TRBJ2-3	-	CASSQSTDTQYF	TGCGCCAGCAGCCAGAGCACAGATACGCAGTATTTT
-	TRBV5-6	TRBJ1-2	-	CASRGGSNYGYTF	TGTGCCAGCAGGGGGGGATCTAACTATGGCTACACCTTC
-	TRBV19	TRBJ1-1	-	CASSGGTFSTEAFF	TGTGCCAGTAGTGGGGGGACTTTTAGCACTGAAGCTTTCTTT
-	TRBV5-3	TRBJ1-6	-	CARSLIPARGNSPLHF	TGTGCCAGAAGCTTGATTCCCGCCAGGGGTAATTCACCCCTCCACTTT
-	TRBV5-4	TRBJ2-7	TRBD1	CASSQGRTGGSYEQYF	TGTGCCAGCAGCCAGGGGCGGACAGGGGGCTCCTACGAGCAGTACTTC
-	TRBV24-1	TRBJ1-2	-	CATSDRGAVYGYTF	TGTGCCACCAGTGACCGGGGGGCCGTCTATGGCTACACCTTC
-	TRBV10-1	TRBJ2-1	-	CASSEYGTRVGDEQFF	TGCGCCAGCAGTGAGTACGGGACACGGGTTGGGGATGAGCAGTTCTTC
-	TRBV7-2	TRBJ2-7	TRBD1	CASSPTGGSSYEQYF	TGTGCCAGCAGCCCCACAGGGGGGAGCTCCTACGAGCAGTACTTC
-	TRBV6-5	TRBJ1-2	-	CASMTGHSGVYGYTF	TGTGCCAGCATGACGGGACACTCTGGGGTCTATGGCTACACCTTC
once	TRBV9	TRBJ2-2	TRBD1	CASSAQGDTGELFF	TGTGCCAGCAGCGCACAGGGGGACACCGGGGAGCTGTTTTTT
once	TRBV5-1	TRBJ2-7	-	CASSSVTPSYEQYF	TGCGCCAGCAGCAGCGTGACCCCGTCCTACGAGCAGTACTTC
few	TRBV2	TRBJ1-6	TRBD1	CASRADRGFSVYSPLHF	TGTGCCAGCAGGGCCGACAGGGGGTTTAGTGTTTATTCACCCCTCCACTTT
-	TRBV5-1	TRBJ1-4	TRBD1	CASRFAGTENEKLFF	TGCGCCAGCCGCTTTGCCGGGACAGAAAATGAAAAACTGTTTTTT
-	TRBV5-1	TRBJ2-5	-	CASSLAGVQEGTQYF	TGCGCCAGCAGCTTGGCGGGGGTACAGGAGGGGACCCAGTACTTC
-	TRBV2	TRBJ1-2	-	CASSRGLYGYTF	TGTGCCAGCAGTCGGGGTCTTTATGGCTACACCTTC
once	TRBV7-2	TRBJ2-1	TRBD1	CASSLQGARAQFF	TGTGCCAGCAGCTTACAGGGGGCTAGAGCGCAGTTCTTC
-	TRBV28	TRBJ1-2	TRBD1	CASSYADRGGYGYTF	TGTGCCAGCAGTTATGCAGACAGGGGAGGGTATGGCTACACCTTC
-	TRBV9	TRBJ2-5	TRBD2	CASSGSGGRETQYF	TGTGCCAGCAGCGGTAGCGGGGGGCGTGAAACCCAGTACTTC
-	TRBV7-8	TRBJ1-4	-	CASSLGLHQEKLFF	TGTGCCAGCAGCTTAGGACTCCATCAGGAAAAACTGTTTTTT
once	TRBV19	TRBJ2-3	-	CASRIQGRDTQYF	TGTGCCAGTAGGATACAGGGAAGAGATACGCAGTATTTT
-	TRBV15	TRBJ1-5	-	CATSRAPTGRNQPQHF	TGTGCCACCAGCAGAGCGCCCACTGGGAGAAATCAGCCCCAGCATTTT
-	TRBV27	TRBJ1-2	TRBD1	CASSPYRGNYGYTF	TGTGCCAGCAGCCCGTACAGGGGCAACTATGGCTACACCTTC
-	TRBV5-1	TRBJ1-5	-	CASRENPDQSQHF	TGCGCCAGCAGGGAGAACCCCGATCAGTCCCAGCATTTT
-	TRBV6-5	TRBJ1-5	-	CASSSRVSQPQHF	TGTGCCAGCAGTTCCAGGGTATCCCAGCCCCAGCATTTT
once	TRBV5-1	TRBJ2-1	TRBD2	CASSPSGLLNEQFF	TGCGCCAGCAGCCCCTCGGGACTACTCAATGAGCAGTTCTTC
-	TRBV5-6	TRBJ1-2	TRBD1	CASSRGQGFGYTF	TGTGCCAGCAGCCGGGGACAGGGATTTGGCTACACCTTC
-	TRBV9	TRBJ1-3	-	CASSAGGRVTGNTIYF	TGTGCCAGCAGCGCTGGAGGGAGGGTAACTGGAAACACCATATATTTT
-	TRBV7-2	TRBJ1-1	TRBD1	CASGPGQGKAFF	TGTGCCAGCGGCCCGGGACAGGGTAAAGCTTTCTTT
-	TRBV5-1	TRBJ2-1	TRBD2	CASSLSVAGGIYNEQFF	TGCGCCAGCAGCTTAAGTGTGGCGGGAGGAATCTACAATGAGCAGTTCTTC
-	TRBV18	TRBJ2-5	TRBD2	CASSPPGLAGRETQYF	TGTGCCAGCTCACCACCTGGACTAGCGGGGCGGGAGACCCAGTACTTC
once	TRBV9	TRBJ2-3	TRBD2	CASSVAQRGSTDTQYF	TGTGCCAGCAGCGTAGCCCAGCGGGGGAGCACAGATACGCAGTATTTT
few	TRBV28	TRBJ1-5	-	CASSLDSSGRQPQHF	TGTGCCAGCAGCCTCGACAGTTCTGGCCGTCAGCCCCAGCATTTT
-	TRBV5-1	TRBJ1-1	TRBD1	CASRLQGIADTEAFF	TGCGCCAGCAGGCTACAGGGGATAGCGGATACTGAAGCTTTCTTT
once	TRBV6-5	TRBJ1-6	-	CASKTGYNSPLHF	TGTGCCAGCAAAACGGGTTATAATTCACCCCTCCACTTT
-	TRBV19	TRBJ1-2	-	CASSTIQSTVNYGYTF	TGTGCCAGTAGTACGATCCAATCGACAGTTAACTATGGCTACACCTTC